This TCR beta chain appears in the sequencing data of a study of CD8 T cells in ankylosing spondylitis. About this clonotype itself: Its antigen is not identified.

The CDR3 has 14 amino acids. In germline, CDR1 is SGHTA, CDR2 FQGNSA. V lost 6 bases to trimming and J lost 2 bases, with 13 bases between them. A quantitative 5'-RACE method, one with molecular barcodes, was used to make TCR beta libraries. TCRdb called the 5' RACE reads again in MiXCR, with one record for every CDR3 protein. The top ten clones hold about 0.92% of a sample with hundreds of thousands of distinct CDR3 sequences, around 26% of them seen once. General observations from the study: Ankylosing spondylitis blood appeared to be characterized by a TCR beta motif of fewer than ten highly homologous variants. Clones linked to disease were reported to show significant enrichment in matched ankylosing spondylitis synovial fluid. Disease-linked clones were CD8+ and relatively rare in peripheral blood.

The chain joins TRBV7-2 to TRBJ2-5, with D perhaps TRBD1 (5 bases). Sequences were obtained from blood, either unsorted or a sorted T cell fraction (not recorded which). The TCR comes from a male donor with ankylosing spondylitis. The CDR3 loop reads CASSGAGPQETQYF. The CDR3 DNA reads TGTGCCAGCAGTGGCGCAGGGCCGCAAGAGACCCAGTACTTC. The full variable domain, completed using reference TRBV7-2 and TRBJ2-5, is GAGVSQSPSNKVTEKGKDVELRCDPISGHTALYWYRQSLGQGLEFLIYFQGNSAPDKSGLPSDRFSAERTGGSVSTLTIQRTQQEDSAVYLCASSGAGPQETQYFGPGTRLLVL.